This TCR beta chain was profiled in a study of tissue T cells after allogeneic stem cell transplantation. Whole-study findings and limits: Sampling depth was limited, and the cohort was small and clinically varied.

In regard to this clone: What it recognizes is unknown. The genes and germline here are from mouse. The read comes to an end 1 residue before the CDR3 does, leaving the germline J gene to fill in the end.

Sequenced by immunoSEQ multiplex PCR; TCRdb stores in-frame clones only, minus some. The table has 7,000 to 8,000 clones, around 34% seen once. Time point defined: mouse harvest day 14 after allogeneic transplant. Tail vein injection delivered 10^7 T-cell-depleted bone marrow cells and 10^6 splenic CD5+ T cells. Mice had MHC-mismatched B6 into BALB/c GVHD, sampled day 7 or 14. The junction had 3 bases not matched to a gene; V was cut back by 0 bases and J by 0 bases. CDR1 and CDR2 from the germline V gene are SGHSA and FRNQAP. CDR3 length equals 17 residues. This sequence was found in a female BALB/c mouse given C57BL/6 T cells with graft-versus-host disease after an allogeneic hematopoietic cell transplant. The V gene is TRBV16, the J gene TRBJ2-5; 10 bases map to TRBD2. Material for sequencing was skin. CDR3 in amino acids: CASSLETGGPNQDTQYF. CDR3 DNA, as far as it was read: TGTGCAAGCAGCTTAGAGACTGGGGGGCCTAACCAAGACACCCAGTAC.